Each of the 25 T cell receptor beta chains below was sequenced from the same sample in a study of CD8+ T cells in alopecia areata. Markers including CD4, CD8alpha, NKG2D and NKG2ACE guided sorting of pooled cutaneous lymph node cells. After isolation, RNA underwent reverse transcription to generate cDNA as the sequencing template. Sequencing used immunoSEQ multiplex PCR; TCRdb keeps in-frame clones, though not all of them. This repertoire holds under 350,000 clones, and none appear only once. The sequencing sample was made of CD4+ T cells sorted from a lymph node. The receptors come from a C3H/HeJ mouse with alopecia areata. The mouse strain carries the MHC haplotype H2-k.

This clone was seen more than once but under ten times. Gene names and germline match the mouse. The observed sequence ends 4 residues before the CDR3 terminus, with the missing tail filled in from the germline J gene. The gene calls are TRBV19 and TRBJ2-2; TRBD2 is a possible D gene (7 bases). CDR3 size: 15 residues. V lost 4 bases to trimming and J lost 0 bases, with 10 bases between them. CDR1 is FNHDT, CDR2 SITEND, per germline (reference sequence). CDR3 sequence: CASSRGAANTGQLYF. The sequenced CDR3 bases are TGTGCCAGCAGTCGGGGGGCAGCAAACACCGGG.

About this clone: Gene labels here are mouse ones. Read coverage stops 4 residues before the CDR3 terminus; the germline J gene supplies the remainder. The chain is built from TRBV17 and TRBJ2-5; 12 nucleotides line up with TRBD2. Germline loops: CDR1 MNHDT, CDR2 YYDKIL. The CDR3 is 14 residues long. The ends lost 6 bases at V and 3 bases at J; junction bases unmatched: 1. CDR3 protein: CASRTGGAQDTQYF. Incomplete CDR3 DNA: TGTGCTAGCAGGACTGGGGGGGCGCAAGAC.

On this clone: Gene names and germline refer to mouse. The CDR3 end falls 4 residues outside the read, so it is completed with the germline J gene. The V gene is TRBV19, the J gene TRBJ2-2, with 7 bases fitting TRBD1. V lost 3 bases to trimming and J lost 3 bases; unmatched junction nucleotides: 5. The CDR3 has 15 residues. Germline V CDR1 and CDR2: FNHDT, SITEND (reference sequence). CDR3 in amino acids: CASSTDRVDTGQLYF. The part of the CDR3 DNA that was read is TGTGCCAGCAGTACCGACAGGGTGGACACCGGG. Variable domain in full (rest from reference TRBV19 and TRBJ2-2): GGIITQTPKFLIGQEGQKLTLKCQQNFNHDTMYWYRQDSGKGLRLIYYSITENDLQKGDLSEGYDASREKKSSFSLTVTSAQKNEMAVFLCASSTDRVDTGQLYFGEGSKLTVL.

This clone was counted a few times. Genes and germline come from the mouse. The missing CDR3 end, 4 residues past where the read stops, is filled in from the germline J gene. The J gene is TRBJ2-3, the V gene TRBV1, with D tentatively TRBD1 (6 bases). The V and J ends lost 0 bases and 3 bases respectively, with 13 bases between them. The CDR3 loop spans 16 amino acids. CDR1 and CDR2 (germline): NSQYPW, LRSPGD (reference sequence). CDR3 bases read: TGCACCTGCAGTGCAGATCTGAGGCAGGGGGCAGAA. Translated, it gives CTCSADLRQGAE. The whole CDR3 is CTCSADLRQGAETLYF.

As to this clone: The genes are named according to mouse. CDR3 region: CASGDGGAWQDTQYF. Partial CDR3 DNA: TGTGCCAGCGGTGATGGGGGGGCGTGGCAAGAC. The chain joins TRBV13-2 to TRBJ2-5; weak D call: TRBD2 (7 bases). Coverage ceases 4 residues before the CDR3 finishes, and the germline J gene fills in the end. In germline, CDR1 is NNHNN, CDR2 SYGAGS (reference sequence). V was shortened by 0 bases and J by 3 bases, with 11 bases between the two germline ends. This CDR3 region has 15 residues.

This clone was detected ten times or more. Gene names are the mouse ones. Incomplete CDR3 DNA: TGTGCTAGCAGCCCATCCGGGACAGGGGGGACC. Translated, it gives CASSPSGTGGT. In full, the CDR3 is CASSPSGTGGTDYTF. This chain connects TRBV29 to TRBJ1-2, with 11 bases aligning to TRBD1. The read ends 4 residues early relative to the CDR3; the germline J gene fills the gap. The CDR3 totals 15 residues. Looked up from germline, CDR1 is MSHET and CDR2 is SYDVDS.

As regards this clone: Any gene name here is a mouse gene name. The sequenced fragment ends 3 residues before the CDR3 boundary, so the rest is inferred from the germline J gene. This chain uses TRBV1 with TRBJ1-6, with D uncertain. TRBJ1-6 is an ORF, and what it does is uncertain. V lost 1 base and J 2 bases, leaving 3 bases between the germline ends. CDR3 length: 14 residues. Germline lookup yields CDR1 NSQYPW and CDR2 LRSPGD (reference sequence). The CDR3 is CTCSAAAYNSPLYF. The CDR3 DNA, read in part, is TGCACCTGCAGTGCAGCAGCCTATAATTCGCCC.

This clone was counted a few times. The gene symbols are mouse symbols. The read comes to an end 3 residues before the CDR3 does, leaving the germline J gene to fill in the end. The rearrangement joins TRBV19 to TRBJ1-6; D perhaps matches TRBD1 (6 bases). TRBJ1-6 is sorted into the ORF group, with uncertain function. Germline CDR1 reads FNHDT; CDR2 reads SITEND (reference sequence). The CDR3 extends over 13 amino acids. V shed 4 bases and J shed 5 bases, with 7 bases lying between them. Incomplete CDR3 DNA: TGTGCCAGCAGTCAGGGGAATAATTCGCCC. This sequence encodes CASSQGNNSP. The full-length CDR3 reads as CASSQGNNSPLYF.

On this clone: Genes and germline come from the mouse. The read gets to within 3 residues of the CDR3 end, and the germline J gene fills in the rest. The V call is TRBV1, the J call TRBJ1-6; 7 bases are shared with TRBD1. TRBJ1-6 is an open reading frame, and its role is uncertain. V shed 3 bases and J 5 bases; nucleotides not matched to a gene: 4. Germline values: CDR1 NSQYPW, CDR2 LRSPGD (reference sequence). The CDR3 is 15 amino acids. The part of the CDR3 DNA that was read is TGCACCTGCAGTGCGACAGGGAGGAATAATTCGCCC. This sequence encodes CTCSATGRNNSP. The full CDR3 protein reads CTCSATGRNNSPLYF.

Notes on this clone: The gene symbols are mouse symbols. The CDR3 is cut off 4 residues early in the read; its end comes from the germline J gene. The chain couples TRBV19 to TRBJ2-3, with D possibly being TRBD1 (6 bases). Germline V gives CDR1 FNHDT, CDR2 SITEND (reference sequence). The CDR3 extends over 16 amino acids. V shed 1 base and J shed 0 bases, with 12 bases lying between them. The sequenced part of the CDR3 DNA is TGTGCCAGCAGTATACGGGCGAGGGGGAGTGCAGAA. Protein: CASSIRARGSAE. The entire CDR3 sequence reads CASSIRARGSAETLYF. Full variable domain (rest looked up from reference TRBV19 and TRBJ2-3): GGIITQTPKFLIGQEGQKLTLKCQQNFNHDTMYWYRQDSGKGLRLIYYSITENDLQKGDLSEGYDASREKKSSFSLTVTSAQKNEMAVFLCASSIRARGSAETLYFGSGTRLTVL.

This clone was seen many times. The gene names here belong to mouse. The CDR3 goes on 4 residues after the read ends, and that part is filled in from the germline J gene. The chain joins TRBV17 to TRBJ2-1; possibly TRBD2 for D (7 bases). Per the germline V gene, CDR1 is MNHDT and CDR2 is YYDKIL. Trimming removed 3 bases from V and 5 bases from J, with 11 bases in between. The CDR3 consists of 14 residues. CDR3 in amino acids: CASSRLGADAEQFF. The covered CDR3 bases are TGTGCTAGCAGTAGGCTGGGGGCCGATGCT. Full variable domain (missing parts from reference TRBV17 and TRBJ2-1): DTTVKQNPRYKLARVGKPVNLICSQTMNHDTMYWYQKKPNQAPKLLLFYYDKILNREADTFEKFQSSRPNNSFCSLYIGSAGLEYSAMYLCASSRLGADAEQFFGPGTRLTVL.

This clone turned up a few times. Gene names are mouse gene names. The read terminates 4 residues before the CDR3 end, so the remaining end is supplied by the germline J gene. The chain employs TRBV19 and TRBJ2-5, with a weak D call TRBD2 (6 bases). The length of the CDR3 is 13 residues. V was cut by 6 bases and J by 3 bases, with 11 bases left in between. CDR1 is FNHDT and CDR2 is SITEND in the germline V gene (reference sequence). CDR3 in amino acids: CASKWGSQDTQYF. The part of the CDR3 DNA that was read is TGTGCCAGCAAGTGGGGGTCTCAAGAC.

As concerns this clone: Gene names denote mouse genes. Sequencing ends 3 residues short of the CDR3 end; the germline J gene provides the rest. The same CDR3 arises from other DNA sequences in this sample as well. The chain is built from TRBV13-3 and TRBJ1-6; D is perhaps TRBD1 (5 bases). TRBJ1-6 is filed as an ORF, its function uncertain. Trimming pared 2 bases from V and 0 bases from J, leaving 6 bases between. CDR3 length: 15 amino acids. CDR1 and CDR2 (germline): NNHDY, SYVADS. The part of the CDR3 DNA that was read is TGTGCCAGCAGTGACCAGGGTTCCTATAATTCGCCC. Its protein product is CASSDQGSYNSP. The full CDR3 protein is CASSDQGSYNSPLYF.

As regards this clone: Gene names are the mouse ones. The CDR3 is cut off 4 residues early in the read; its end comes from the germline J gene. This chain uses TRBV17 with TRBJ2-7; TRBD2 matches at 9 bases. The CDR3 spans 15 residues. Germline CDR1 and CDR2: MNHDT and YYDKIL. J was trimmed by 0 bases and V by 6 bases; bases with no gene match: 6. The part of the CDR3 DNA that was read is TGTGCTAGCAGGGAACTGGGGGGCAGCTCCTAT. This gives the protein CASRELGGSSY. The entire CDR3 protein reads CASRELGGSSYEQYF.

A remark on this clone: Any gene name here is a mouse gene name. The read terminates 4 residues ahead of where the CDR3 ends, so the germline J gene completes it. This chain joins TRBV13-1 and TRBJ1-1; 8 bases fit TRBD1. V shed 1 base and J 1 base; nucleotides not matched to a gene: 6. The CDR3 length is 16 residues. CDR1 is NSHNY, CDR2 SYGAGN, per germline. CDR3 DNA, as far as it was read: TGTGCCAGCAGTGATTCCCCCGGGACAGGAAACACA. Amino acids: CASSDSPGTGNT. In full, the CDR3 reads CASSDSPGTGNTEVFF.

Of note for this clone: Gene names and germline refer to mouse. The read ends 4 residues shy of where the CDR3 ends; the end is completed using the germline J gene. The rearrangement joins TRBV31 to TRBJ2-7; D might be TRBD2 (7 bases). V lost 0 bases to trimming and J lost 3 bases, with 12 bases between them. Germline V lookup: CDR1 GKSSPN, CDR2 SITVG. The CDR3 runs to 14 residues. CDR3 amino acids: CAWSLPGGLYEQYF. The part of the CDR3 DNA that was read is TGTGCCTGGAGTCTACCTGGGGGCCTCTAT.

A remark on this clone: The genes and germline here are from mouse. With the read ending 4 residues before the CDR3 end, the germline J gene is used to fill in that end. The chain is built from TRBV13-2 and TRBJ2-2, with D maybe TRBD2 (7 bases). Germline V lookup: CDR1 NNHNN, CDR2 SYGAGS (reference sequence). The length of the CDR3 is 13 residues. V lost 2 bases, J lost 6 bases, and 8 bases lay in between. Here the CDR3 reads CASGDWGPGQLYF. The CDR3 DNA, read in part, is TGTGCCAGCGGTGACTGGGGGCCCGGG.

With respect to this clone: Gene names and germline match the mouse. The DNA ends 4 residues before the CDR3 does, and the rest of the CDR3 is filled in from the germline J gene. The genes are TRBV29 and TRBJ1-1; no clear D. This CDR3 is built from 13 residues. Germline CDR1 is MSHET and CDR2 is SYDVDS. V lost 2 bases and J lost 0, with 4 bases in between. The CDR3 region is CASSLKANTEVFF. CDR3 DNA (partial): TGTGCTAGCAGTTTAAAAGCAAACACA. Together with reference TRBV29 and TRBJ1-1, the CDR3 gives the full variable domain: DMKVTQMPRYLIKRMGENVLLECGQDMSHETMYWYRQDPGLGLQLIYISYDVDSNSEGDIPKGYRVSRKKREHFSLILDSAKTNQTSVYFCASSLKANTEVFFGKGTRLTVV.

The sample holds a few counts of this clone. Gene names are mouse gene names. The DNA ends 4 residues before the CDR3 does, and the rest of the CDR3 is filled in from the germline J gene. The rearrangement joins TRBV3 to TRBJ2-5; the match to TRBD2 covers 7 bases. The CDR3 totals 14 residues. Looked up from germline, CDR1 is SNHLY and CDR2 is FYNGKV (reference sequence). V lost 4 bases, J lost 0 bases, and 1 base stayed unmatched. CDR3 in amino acids: CASSWGGNQDTQYF. The CDR3 DNA, read in part, is TGTGCCAGCAGCTGGGGGGGGAACCAAGAC.

This clone has only a few counts. Gene names are mouse gene names. Coverage ceases 4 residues before the CDR3 finishes, and the germline J gene fills in the end. Other DNA sequences of this sample code for an identical CDR3. The chain combines TRBV5 with TRBJ2-7; possible D gene TRBD1, 5 bases. CDR3 size: 13 residues. Germline CDR1 is LGHNA and CDR2 is YNLKQL (reference sequence). The CDR3 region is CASSQDREDEQYF. The part of the CDR3 DNA that was read is TGTGCCAGCAGCCAAGACAGGGAAGAT.

This clone was counted only a few times. The germline and genes are mouse ones. The CDR3 goes on 4 residues after the read ends, and that part is filled in from the germline J gene. The rearrangement joins TRBV1 to TRBJ2-7; TRBD2 agrees at 8 bases. Unmatched junction bases numbered 4, after V lost 4 bases and J lost 2 bases. The CDR3 sequence is 14 residues long. Germline V gene sequence: CDR1 NSQYPW, CDR2 LRSPGD (reference sequence). CDR3 region: CTCSGRDWTYEQYF. The CDR3 DNA, read in part, is TGCACCTGCAGTGGAAGGGACTGGACCTAT.

A few counts support this clone. Genes and germline are mouse. Read sequence stops 4 residues before the CDR3 end, and the germline J gene provides the missing end. At the DNA level, this CDR3 is encoded by other sequences in the same sample as well. V gene TRBV1 combines with J gene TRBJ2-2; 10 bases line up with TRBD2. The CDR3 has 16 amino acids. V lost 3 bases to trimming and J lost 2 bases; unmatched junction nucleotides: 3. CDR1 is NSQYPW, CDR2 LRSPGD, per germline (reference sequence). The DNA read from the CDR3 is TGCACCTGCAGTGCCACGACTGGGGGGAACACCGGG. This gives the protein CTCSATTGGNTG. The full CDR3 protein is CTCSATTGGNTGQLYF.

In regard to this clone: All gene names here are mouse names. With the read ending 4 residues before the CDR3 end, the germline J gene is used to fill in that end. The sample carries other DNA sequences with the same CDR3. The rearrangement joins TRBV5 to TRBJ2-5; the match to TRBD2 covers 11 bases. V was pared by 4 bases and J by 3 bases, with 0 bases of the junction left unmatched. The germline V gene encodes CDR1 LGHNA and CDR2 YNLKQL (reference sequence). This CDR3 contains 14 residues. The CDR3 here is CASSRLGGQDTQYF. CDR3 bases read: TGTGCCAGCAGCCGACTGGGGGGGCAAGAC.

This clone has more than one count but fewer than ten. The genes are named according to mouse. Coverage ceases 4 residues before the CDR3 finishes, and the germline J gene fills in the end. The V and J genes are TRBV5 and TRBJ2-3, with 8 bases matching TRBD2. This CDR3 is 16 amino acids long. Germline assignment: CDR1 LGHNA and CDR2 YNLKQL (reference sequence). Unmatched junction bases numbered 4, after V lost 0 bases and J lost 2 bases. The sequenced part of the CDR3 DNA is TGTGCCAGCAGCCAAGAGCTGGGGGGTGATGCAGAA. Protein: CASSQELGGDAE. From start to end, the CDR3 is CASSQELGGDAETLYF.

The table lists this clone with a few counts. Gene names follow the mouse nomenclature. With the read ending 4 residues before the CDR3 end, the germline J gene is used to fill in that end. J is TRBJ2-5 and V is TRBV5; D unclear. From germline, CDR1 is LGHNA and CDR2 YNLKQL (reference sequence). V was cut by 0 bases and J by 2 bases, with 9 bases left in between. The CDR3 contains 15 residues. The DNA read from the CDR3 is TGTGCCAGCAGCCAAGATCGCAGGTTCCAAGAC. Translating gives CASSQDRRFQD. The CDR3 reads in full as CASSQDRRFQDTQYF.